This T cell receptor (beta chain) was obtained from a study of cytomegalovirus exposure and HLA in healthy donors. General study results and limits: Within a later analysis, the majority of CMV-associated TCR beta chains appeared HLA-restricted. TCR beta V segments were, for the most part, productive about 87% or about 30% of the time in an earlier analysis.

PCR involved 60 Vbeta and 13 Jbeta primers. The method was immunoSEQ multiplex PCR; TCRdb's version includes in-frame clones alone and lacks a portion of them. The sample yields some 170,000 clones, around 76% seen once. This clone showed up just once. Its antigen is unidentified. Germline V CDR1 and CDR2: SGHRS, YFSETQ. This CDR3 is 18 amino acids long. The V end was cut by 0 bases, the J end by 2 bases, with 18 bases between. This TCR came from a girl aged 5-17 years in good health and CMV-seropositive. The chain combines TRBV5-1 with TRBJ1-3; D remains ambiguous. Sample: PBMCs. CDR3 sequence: CASSLELWSGRAGNTIYF. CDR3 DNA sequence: TGCGCCAGCAGCTTGGAGCTGTGGTCAGGAAGAGCTGGAAACACCATATATTTT.